This TCR beta chain emerged from a study of breast tumors, draining lymph nodes, adjacent tissues. Samples came from axillary lymph nodes draining the breast cancer. Germline V lookup: CDR1 SGHVS, CDR2 FNYEAQ. The V and J ends lost 5 bases and 1 base respectively, with 8 bases between them. The CDR3 is 13 amino acids. TCRdb itself ran the multiplex PCR reads through MiXCR, one entry per CDR3 protein. The sample lists approximately 120,000 distinct CDR3 sequences, 21% occurring once. Findings and limits, study-wide: That most tumor T cells come from lymph nodes remained unproven. The data were judged consistent with most tumor T cells coming from lymph node and expanding in tumor. Compared with lymph nodes, tumors were less diverse; compared with nontumor tissue, more. Luminal-like breast cancer showed significantly greater tumor-nontumor repertoire similarity than basal-like breast cancer did.

This clonotype was seen at least ten times. Its antigen is undetermined. The source material was axillary lymph node tissue. This receptor was taken from a female donor with breast cancer. Some clones in this sample may be carry-over from other donors' samples. The V gene is TRBV7-6, the J gene TRBJ2-5; no firm D call. The CDR3 here is CASSPIPQETQYF. CDR3 DNA sequence: TGTGCCAGCAGCCCTATCCCCCAAGAGACCCAGTACTTC.